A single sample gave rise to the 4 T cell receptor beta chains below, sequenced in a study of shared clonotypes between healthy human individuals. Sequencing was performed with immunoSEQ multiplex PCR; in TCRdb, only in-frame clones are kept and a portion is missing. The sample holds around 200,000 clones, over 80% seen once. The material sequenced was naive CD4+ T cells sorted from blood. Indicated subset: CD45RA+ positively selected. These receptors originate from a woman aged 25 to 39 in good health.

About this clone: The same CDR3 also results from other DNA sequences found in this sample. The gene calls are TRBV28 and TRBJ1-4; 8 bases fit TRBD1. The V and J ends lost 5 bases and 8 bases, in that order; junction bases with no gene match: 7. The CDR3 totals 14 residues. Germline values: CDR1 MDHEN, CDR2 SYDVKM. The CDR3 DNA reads TGTGCCAGCAGTACCGGACAGGGAGGGGAAAAACTGTTTTTT. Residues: CASSTGQGGEKLFF.

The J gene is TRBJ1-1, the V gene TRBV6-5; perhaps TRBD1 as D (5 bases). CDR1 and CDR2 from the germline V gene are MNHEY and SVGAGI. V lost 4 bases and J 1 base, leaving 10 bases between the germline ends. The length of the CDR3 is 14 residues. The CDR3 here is CASSLDSPNTEAFF. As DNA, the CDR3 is TGTGCCAGCAGTTTAGACAGTCCGAACACTGAAGCTTTCTTT.

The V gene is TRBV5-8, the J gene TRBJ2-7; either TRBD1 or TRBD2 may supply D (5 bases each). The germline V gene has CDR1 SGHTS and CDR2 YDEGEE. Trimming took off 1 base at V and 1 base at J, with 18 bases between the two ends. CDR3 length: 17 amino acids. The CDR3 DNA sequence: TGTGCCAGCAGCTTGTGGGGGTGGAAAGGCGAATCCTACGAGCAGTACTTC. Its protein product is CASSLWGWKGESYEQYF. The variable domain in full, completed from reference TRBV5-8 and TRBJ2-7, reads EAGVTQSPTHLIKTRGQQATLRCSPISGHTSVYWYQQALGLGLQFLLWYDEGEERNRGNFPPRFSGRQFPNYSSELNVNALELEDSALYLCASSLWGWKGESYEQYFGPGTRLTVT.

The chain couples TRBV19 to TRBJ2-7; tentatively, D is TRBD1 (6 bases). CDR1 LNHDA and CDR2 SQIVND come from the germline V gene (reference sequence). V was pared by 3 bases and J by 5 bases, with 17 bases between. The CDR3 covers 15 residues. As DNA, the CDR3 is TGTGCCAGTAGTATGGGATACAGGGATTTGCACGAGCAGTACTTC. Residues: CASSMGYRDLHEQYF.